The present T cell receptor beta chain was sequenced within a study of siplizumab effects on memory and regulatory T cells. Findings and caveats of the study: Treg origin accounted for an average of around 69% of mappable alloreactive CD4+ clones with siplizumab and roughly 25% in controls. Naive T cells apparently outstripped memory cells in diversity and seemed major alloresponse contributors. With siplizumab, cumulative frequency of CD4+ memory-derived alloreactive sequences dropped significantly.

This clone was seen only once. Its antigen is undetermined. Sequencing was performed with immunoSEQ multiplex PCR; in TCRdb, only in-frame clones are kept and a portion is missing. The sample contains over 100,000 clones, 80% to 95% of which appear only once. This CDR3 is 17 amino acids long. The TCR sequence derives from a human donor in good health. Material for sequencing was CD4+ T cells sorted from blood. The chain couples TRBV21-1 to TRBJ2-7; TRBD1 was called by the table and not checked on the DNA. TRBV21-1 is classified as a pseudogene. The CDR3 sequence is CASSKSFRGQGSYEQYF. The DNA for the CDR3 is TGTGCCAGCAGCAAGTCTTTTCGGGGACAGGGATCGTACGAGCAGTACTTC.